One and the same sample provided the 18 T cell receptor beta chains below, sequenced in a study of T cells after yellow fever vaccination. TCRdb passed the 5' RACE reads through MiXCR, listing each CDR3 protein once. The sample has approximately 260,000 distinct CDR3 sequences; around 5.3% are singletons. Material: CD4+ T cells sorted from PBMCs, obtained on the day of the yellow fever booster vaccination. These receptors were obtained from a young man who received the YFV17D yellow fever vaccine.

The chain carries TRBV7-2 and TRBJ2-6; D is tentatively TRBD1 or TRBD2 (5 bases each). V lost 4 bases and J lost 4, with 11 bases in between. Germline CDR1 reads SGHTA; CDR2 reads FQGNSA. The CDR3 loop spans 15 amino acids. The CDR3 is CASSSPGTGANVLTF. The CDR3, as DNA: TGTGCCAGCAGCTCTCCAGGGACCGGGGCCAACGTCCTGACTTTC.

V is TRBV4-2 and J is TRBJ2-7, with 9 positions matching TRBD1. With V trimmed by 1 base and J by 1 base, 2 bases remained unmatched. The CDR3 covers 15 residues. CDR1 is LGHNA and CDR2 is YNFKEQ in the germline V gene. This CDR3 is CASSQAGTGSYEQYF. The CDR3 nucleotides are TGTGCCAGCAGCCAAGCCGGGACAGGGTCCTACGAGCAGTACTTC.

The genes are TRBV27 and TRBJ2-5, with 16 positions matching TRBD2. The V gene end was trimmed by 5 bases and the J gene end by 5 bases; junction bases not matched to a gene: 5. Germline V gene data show CDR1 as MNHEY and CDR2 as SMNVEV (reference sequence). The CDR3 is made up of 16 amino acids. CDR3 protein: CASSPTGLAGGETQYF. CDR3 in DNA: TGTGCCAGCAGTCCAACGGGACTAGCGGGGGGGGAGACCCAGTACTTC.

This clonotype was seen repeatedly, ten times or more. The V call is TRBV20-1, the J call TRBJ1-2, with TRBD1 identical over 8 bases. V was pared by 6 bases and J by 4 bases, with 10 bases of the junction left unmatched. CDR1 and CDR2 (germline): DFQATT, SNEGSKA (reference sequence). The CDR3 is 14 amino acids. The CDR3 region has the DNA TGCAGTGCGGCAACCCAGGGGGCCACCTATGGCTACACCTTC. Its protein product is CSAATQGATYGYTF.

This clonotype occurred many times. The chain couples TRBV4-1 to TRBJ2-3, with 14 bases matching TRBD2. The CDR3 contains 16 residues. J gave up 8 bases and V 4 bases, and 8 bases lay outside the gene matches. Germline V lookup: CDR1 MGHRA, CDR2 YSYEKL. The CDR3 coding sequence is TGCGCCAGCAGCCCCCGACTAGCGGGGGGGAGGGGTACGCAGTATTTT. Translating gives CASSPRLAGGRGTQYF.

The sample holds many counts of this clonotype. CDR3 bases: TGTGCCAGCAGTTCTCGCGGGAGGAACACCGGGGAGCTGTTTTTT. Translated: CASSSRGRNTGELFF. This chain links TRBV6-5 with TRBJ2-2, with TRBD2 matching 7 bases. Germline V gene sequence: CDR1 MNHEY, CDR2 SVGAGI. The CDR3 contains 15 residues. V trimming: 4 bases; J trimming: 1 base; junction bases outside the gene matches: 3.

The V and J genes are TRBV28 and TRBJ1-6; a weak D match, TRBD1 (5 bases). CDR3 length: 14 amino acids. Per the germline V gene, CDR1 is MDHEN and CDR2 is SYDVKM. The V gene lost 5 bases and the J gene lost 5 bases, with 10 bases spanning the gap. The CDR3 loop reads CASSPGTDNSPLHF. Here the CDR3 DNA reads TGTGCCAGCAGTCCAGGGACCGATAATTCACCCCTCCACTTT.

Only a few counts were recorded for this clonotype. This chain uses TRBV6-1 with TRBJ1-4; D is uncertain. The CDR3 covers 16 residues. Per the germline V gene, CDR1 is MNHNS and CDR2 is SASEGT. The ends were cut back, 2 bases at V and 3 bases at J, with 13 bases in the middle. The CDR3 loop is CASSERRVRSNEKLFF. The CDR3 bases are TGTGCCAGCAGTGAACGTAGGGTGAGGTCTAATGAAAAACTGTTTTTT.

This clonotype came up many times. The genes are TRBV18 and TRBJ2-3, with 9 bases matching TRBD1. The CDR3 has 16 residues. The junction had 9 bases not matched to a gene; V was cut back by 5 bases and J by 3 bases. The germline gives CDR1 KGHSH, CDR2 LQKENI. The DNA of the CDR3 is TGTGCCAGCTCATCCGGGGGACAGGGTGCAACAGATACGCAGTATTTT. As protein: CASSSGGQGATDTQYF.

This clonotype was counted a few times. The chain carries TRBV10-3 and TRBJ2-5; D is perhaps TRBD1 (5 bases). The CDR3 consists of 13 residues. Trimming took off 7 bases at V and 3 bases at J, with 12 bases between the two ends. Germline CDR1 reads ENHRY; CDR2 reads SYGVKD. The CDR3 region is CAITKDREETQYF. CDR3 sequence (DNA): TGTGCCATCACGAAAGACAGAGAAGAGACCCAGTACTTC.

The chain links TRBV5-1 to TRBJ1-1, with TRBD1 identical over 7 bases. Germline CDR1 is SGHRS and CDR2 is YFSETQ. The CDR3 extends over 15 amino acids. Trimming removed 7 bases from V and 1 base from J; junction bases left unmatched: 10. The CDR3 nucleotides are TGCGCCAGCGGAGGTGGGACAGCCACGAACACTGAAGCTTTCTTT. This encodes CASGGGTATNTEAFF.

Many counts were recorded for this clonotype. V gene TRBV27 combines with J gene TRBJ2-1, with a possible D match to TRBD2 (7 bases). The CDR3 runs 17 residues. V was trimmed by 5 bases and J by 3 bases, leaving 20 bases between them. Germline V gene data show CDR1 as MNHEY and CDR2 as SMNVEV (reference sequence). In nucleotides, the CDR3 is TGTGCCAGCAGTCAATCTTTGGGGGGGGCCGTCTACAATGAGCAGTTCTTC. Translating it yields CASSQSLGGAVYNEQFF.

The sample holds many counts of this clonotype. The V call is TRBV20-1, the J call TRBJ1-1; 7 bases agree with TRBD1. The J segment lost 1 base and the V segment lost 0 bases, leaving 5 bases of the junction unmatched. Looked up from germline, CDR1 is DFQATT and CDR2 is SNEGSKA (reference sequence). The CDR3 runs 15 residues. CDR3 DNA sequence: TGCAGTGCTAGAGATCTCCGGACAGGGAACACTGAAGCTTTCTTT. It translates to CSARDLRTGNTEAFF.

The chain combines TRBV7-2 with TRBJ2-1; TRBD1 matches 9 bases. This CDR3 has 14 amino acids. Germline CDR1 is SGHTA and CDR2 is FQGNSA. J was trimmed by 8 bases and V by 3 bases; bases with no gene match: 5. CDR3 nucleotide sequence: TGTGCCAGCAGCTTCGACAGGGGGTGGGATGAGCAGTTCTTC. This encodes CASSFDRGWDEQFF.

This sequence joins TRBV6-6 and TRBJ2-2; D might be TRBD2 (5 bases). The CDR3 runs 15 residues. V dropped 2 bases and J dropped 3 bases, with 10 bases sitting between them. Germline assignment: CDR1 MNHNY and CDR2 SVGAGI (reference sequence). CDR3 nucleotides: TGTGCCAGCAGTTACGTTAGGGAGCACACCGGGGAGCTGTTTTTT. This gives the protein CASSYVREHTGELFF.

This clonotype has a count of ten or more. The CDR3 here is CSARGLRGRPYNEQFF. Here the CDR3 DNA reads TGCAGTGCTAGGGGGCTTCGGGGGCGACCCTACAATGAGCAGTTCTTC. The chain carries TRBV20-1 and TRBJ2-1, with D perhaps given as TRBD1 or TRBD2 (6 bases each). The CDR3 loop spans 16 amino acids. Germline CDR1 DFQATT, CDR2 SNEGSKA (reference sequence). Trimming removed 3 bases at V and 2 bases at J, with 17 bases between.

This clonotype has only a few counts. The genes are TRBV18 and TRBJ2-5, with TRBD2 matching over 7 bases. The V gene end was trimmed by 1 base and the J gene end by 3 bases; junction bases not matched to a gene: 5. Germline values: CDR1 KGHSH, CDR2 LQKENI. This CDR3 comprises 15 residues. The CDR3 DNA follows: TGTGCCAGCTCACCACGAGGAAGCGGGGAAGAGACCCAGTACTTC. Its protein product is CASSPRGSGEETQYF.

This chain links TRBV11-2 with TRBJ2-7, with 7 positions matching TRBD1. The CDR3 has 15 residues. Germline trimming cut 5 bases from V and 4 bases from J; bases unmatched to any gene: 11. The germline V gene encodes CDR1 SGHAT and CDR2 FQNNGV. DNA for the CDR3: TGTGCCAGCAGCCGAGCCGGGACAGAGCATTACGAGCAGTACTTC. Translated, it gives CASSRAGTEHYEQYF.